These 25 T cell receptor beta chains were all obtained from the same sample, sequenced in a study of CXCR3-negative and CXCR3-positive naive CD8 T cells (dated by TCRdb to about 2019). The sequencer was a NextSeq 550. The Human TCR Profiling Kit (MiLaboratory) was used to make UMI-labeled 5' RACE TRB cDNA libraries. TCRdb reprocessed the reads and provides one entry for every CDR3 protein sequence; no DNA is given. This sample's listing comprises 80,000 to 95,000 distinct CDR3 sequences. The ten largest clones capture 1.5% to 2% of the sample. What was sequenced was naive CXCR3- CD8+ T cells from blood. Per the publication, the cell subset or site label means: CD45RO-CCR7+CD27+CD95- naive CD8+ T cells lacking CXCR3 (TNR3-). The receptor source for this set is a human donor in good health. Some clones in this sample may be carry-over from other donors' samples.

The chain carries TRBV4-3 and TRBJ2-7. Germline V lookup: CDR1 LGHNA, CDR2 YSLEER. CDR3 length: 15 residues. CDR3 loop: CASSQEGSPTYEQYF.

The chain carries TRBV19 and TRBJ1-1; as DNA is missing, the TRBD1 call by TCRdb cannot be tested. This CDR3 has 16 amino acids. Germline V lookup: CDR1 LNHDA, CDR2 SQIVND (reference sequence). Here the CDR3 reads CASSIVGRTRGTEAFF.

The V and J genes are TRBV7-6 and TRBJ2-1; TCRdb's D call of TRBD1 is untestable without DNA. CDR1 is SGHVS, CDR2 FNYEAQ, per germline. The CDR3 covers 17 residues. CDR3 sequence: CASSPGVGGGFLNEQLF.

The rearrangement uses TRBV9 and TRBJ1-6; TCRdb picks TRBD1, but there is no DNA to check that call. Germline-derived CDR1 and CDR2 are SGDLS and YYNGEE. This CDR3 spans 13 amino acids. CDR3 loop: CASSPGTNSPLHF.

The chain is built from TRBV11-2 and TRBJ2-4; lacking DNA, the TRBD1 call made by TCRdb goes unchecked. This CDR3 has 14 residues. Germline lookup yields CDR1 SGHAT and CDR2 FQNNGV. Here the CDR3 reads CASSLDRGENIQYF.

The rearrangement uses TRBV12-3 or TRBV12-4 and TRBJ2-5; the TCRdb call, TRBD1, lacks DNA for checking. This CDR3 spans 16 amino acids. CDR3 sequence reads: CASSARSEREQETQYF.

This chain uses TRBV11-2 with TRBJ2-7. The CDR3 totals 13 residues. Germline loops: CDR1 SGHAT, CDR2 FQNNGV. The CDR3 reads CASSSSGLHEQYF.

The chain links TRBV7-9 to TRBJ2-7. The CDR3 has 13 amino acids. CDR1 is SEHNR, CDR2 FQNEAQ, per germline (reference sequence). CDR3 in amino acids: CASSLKGTYEQYF.

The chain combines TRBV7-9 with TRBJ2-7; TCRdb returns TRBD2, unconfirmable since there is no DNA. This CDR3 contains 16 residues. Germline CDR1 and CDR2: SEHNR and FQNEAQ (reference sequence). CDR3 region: CASSLHGTSGSDEQYF.

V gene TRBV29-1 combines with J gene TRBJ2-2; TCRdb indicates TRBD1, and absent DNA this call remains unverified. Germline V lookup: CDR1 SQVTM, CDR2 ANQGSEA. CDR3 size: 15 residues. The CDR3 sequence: CSVVGAASNTGELFF.

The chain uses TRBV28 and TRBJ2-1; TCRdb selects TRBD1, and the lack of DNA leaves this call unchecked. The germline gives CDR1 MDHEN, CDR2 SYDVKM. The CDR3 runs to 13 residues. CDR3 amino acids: CAIRQGVTNEQFF.

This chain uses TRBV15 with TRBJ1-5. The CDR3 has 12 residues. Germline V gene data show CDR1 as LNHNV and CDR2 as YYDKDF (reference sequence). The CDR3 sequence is CATSRENQPQHF.

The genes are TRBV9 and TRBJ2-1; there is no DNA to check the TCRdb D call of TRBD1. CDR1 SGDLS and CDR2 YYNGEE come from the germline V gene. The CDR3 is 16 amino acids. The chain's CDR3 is CASSVRGGILYNEQFF.

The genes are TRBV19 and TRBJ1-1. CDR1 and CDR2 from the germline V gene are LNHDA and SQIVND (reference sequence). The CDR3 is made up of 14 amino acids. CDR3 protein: CASSTNPTDTEAFF.

This CDR3 is CASSYSRDRMSTDTQYF. The rearrangement uses TRBV5-1 and TRBJ2-3. This CDR3 region has 17 residues. CDR1 and CDR2 from the germline V gene are SGHRS and YFSETQ. Variable domain in full (rest from reference TRBV5-1 and TRBJ2-3): KAGVTQTPRYLIKTRGQQVTLSCSPISGHRSVSWYQQTPGQGLQFLFEYFSETQRNKGNFPGRFSGRQFSNSRSEMNVSTLELGDSALYLCASSYSRDRMSTDTQYFGPGTRLTVL.

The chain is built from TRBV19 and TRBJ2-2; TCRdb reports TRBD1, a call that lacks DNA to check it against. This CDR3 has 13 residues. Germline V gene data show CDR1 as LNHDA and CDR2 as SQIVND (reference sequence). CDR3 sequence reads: CATSQGGAGELFF.

CDR3: CASIQDPTRNDEQFF. J is TRBJ2-1 and V is TRBV6-5; TCRdb's D call of TRBD2 is untestable without DNA. Germline V CDR1 and CDR2: MNHEY, SVGAGI. This CDR3 contains 15 residues.

The CDR3 protein is CASSFARPAPRVAQHF. V is TRBV28 and J is TRBJ1-5; TCRdb reports TRBD1, a call that lacks DNA to check it against. Germline loops: CDR1 MDHEN, CDR2 SYDVKM. CDR3 length: 16 amino acids.

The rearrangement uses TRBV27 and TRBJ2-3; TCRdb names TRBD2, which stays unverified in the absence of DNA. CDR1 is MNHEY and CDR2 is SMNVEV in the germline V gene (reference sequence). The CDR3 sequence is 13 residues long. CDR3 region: CASSLSSLGTQYF.

CDR3 sequence reads: CASSLGVWTDGYTF. The gene calls are TRBV12-3 or TRBV12-4 and TRBJ1-2; TCRdb gives TRBD1 as the D gene, but with no DNA this cannot be confirmed. The CDR3 sequence is 14 residues long.

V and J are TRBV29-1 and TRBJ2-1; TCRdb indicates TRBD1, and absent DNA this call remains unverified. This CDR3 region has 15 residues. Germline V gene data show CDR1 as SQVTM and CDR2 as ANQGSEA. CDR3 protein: CSVPGPQSPSNEQFF.

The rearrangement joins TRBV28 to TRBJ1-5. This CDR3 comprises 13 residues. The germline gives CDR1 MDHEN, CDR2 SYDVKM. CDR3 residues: CASSYPIRQPQHF. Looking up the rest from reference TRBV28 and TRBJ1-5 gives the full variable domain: DVKVTQSSRYLVKRTGEKVFLECVQDMDHENMFWYRQDPGLGLRLIYFSYDVKMKEKGDIPEGYSVSREKKERFSLILESASTNQTSMYLCASSYPIRQPQHFGDGTRLSIL.

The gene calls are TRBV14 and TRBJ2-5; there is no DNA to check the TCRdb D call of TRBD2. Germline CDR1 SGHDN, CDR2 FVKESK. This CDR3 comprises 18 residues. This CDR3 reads CASSQGLAGGLYQETQYF.

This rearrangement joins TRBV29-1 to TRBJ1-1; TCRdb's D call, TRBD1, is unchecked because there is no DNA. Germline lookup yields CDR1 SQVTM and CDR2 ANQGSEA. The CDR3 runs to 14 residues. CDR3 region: CSVGAAYWNTEAFF.

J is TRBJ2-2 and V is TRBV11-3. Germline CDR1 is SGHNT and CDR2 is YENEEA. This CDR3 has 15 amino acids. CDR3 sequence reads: CASSFGFSDTGELFF.